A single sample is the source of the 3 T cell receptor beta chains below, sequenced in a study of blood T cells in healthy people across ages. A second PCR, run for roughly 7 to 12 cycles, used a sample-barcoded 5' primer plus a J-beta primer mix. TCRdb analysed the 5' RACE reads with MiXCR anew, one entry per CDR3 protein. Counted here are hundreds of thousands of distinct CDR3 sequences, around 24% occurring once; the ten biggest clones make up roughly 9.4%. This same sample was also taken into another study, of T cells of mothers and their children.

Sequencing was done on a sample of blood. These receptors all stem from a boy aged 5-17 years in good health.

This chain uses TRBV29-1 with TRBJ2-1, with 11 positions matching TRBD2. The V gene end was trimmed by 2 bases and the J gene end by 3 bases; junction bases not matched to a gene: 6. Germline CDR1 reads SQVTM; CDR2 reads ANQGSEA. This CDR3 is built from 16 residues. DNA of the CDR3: TGCAGCGTTGAACCTAGCGGGAGGTCTAACTACAATGAGCAGTTCTTC. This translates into CSVEPSGRSNYNEQFF.

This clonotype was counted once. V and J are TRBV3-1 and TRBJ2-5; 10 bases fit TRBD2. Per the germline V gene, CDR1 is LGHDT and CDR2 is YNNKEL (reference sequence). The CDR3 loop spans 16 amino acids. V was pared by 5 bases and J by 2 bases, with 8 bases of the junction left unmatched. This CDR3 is CASSRWTSGTQETQYF. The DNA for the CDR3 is TGTGCCAGCAGCAGATGGACTAGCGGAACTCAAGAGACCCAGTACTTC.

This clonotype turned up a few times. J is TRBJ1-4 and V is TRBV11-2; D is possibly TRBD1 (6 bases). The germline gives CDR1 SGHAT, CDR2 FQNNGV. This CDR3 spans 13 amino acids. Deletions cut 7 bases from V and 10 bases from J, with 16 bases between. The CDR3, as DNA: TGTGCCAGCAAGTCTATAGGGGGAGGAAAACTGTTTTTT. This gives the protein CASKSIGGGKLFF.